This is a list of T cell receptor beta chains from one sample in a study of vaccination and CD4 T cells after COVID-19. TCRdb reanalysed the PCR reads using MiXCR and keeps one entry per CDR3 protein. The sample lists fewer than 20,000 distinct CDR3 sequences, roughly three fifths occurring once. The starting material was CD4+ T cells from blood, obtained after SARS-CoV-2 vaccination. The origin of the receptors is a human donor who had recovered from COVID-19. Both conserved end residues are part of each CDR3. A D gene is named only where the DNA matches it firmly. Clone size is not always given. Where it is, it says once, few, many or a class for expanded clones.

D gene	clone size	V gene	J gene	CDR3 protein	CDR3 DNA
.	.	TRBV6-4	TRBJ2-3	CASSEQRTDTQYF	TGTGCCAGCAGTGAACAGCGGACAGATACGCAGTATTTT
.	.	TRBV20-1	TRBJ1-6	CSARDGNSPLHF	TGCAGTGCTAGGGACGGAAATTCACCCCTCCACTTT
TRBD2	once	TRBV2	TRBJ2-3	CASSPGLAGADTQYF	TGTGCCAGCAGTCCGGGACTAGCGGGAGCAGATACGCAGTATTTT
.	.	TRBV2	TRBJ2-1	CASQEVAGSYNEQFF	TGTGCCAGCCAGGAAGTGGCGGGGTCCTACAATGAGCAGTTCTTC
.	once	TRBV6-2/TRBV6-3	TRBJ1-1	CASSYAQNTEAFF	TGTGCCAGCAGTTACGCCCAGAACACTGAAGCTTTCTTT
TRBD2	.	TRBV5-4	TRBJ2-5	CASTNSGGRGETQYF	TGTGCCAGCACCAATTCCGGCGGGAGGGGGGAGACCCAGTACTTC
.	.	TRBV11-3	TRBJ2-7	CASSLVGGREQYF	TGTGCCAGCAGCTTAGTTGGGGGCAGAGAGCAGTACTTC
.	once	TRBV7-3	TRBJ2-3	CASSLNRRDTQYF	TGTGCCAGCAGCTTAAACCGTCGGGATACGCAGTATTTT
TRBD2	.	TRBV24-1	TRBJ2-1	CATSDLSASGWHEQFF	TGTGCCACCAGTGATTTGTCCGCTAGCGGGTGGCACGAGCAGTTCTTC
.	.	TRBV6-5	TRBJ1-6	CASSYSGRYNSPLHF	TGTGCCAGCAGTTACTCTGGTCGTTATAATTCACCCCTCCACTTT
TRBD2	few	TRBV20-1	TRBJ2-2	CSARAGGNTGELFF	TGCAGTGCTAGAGCGGGAGGGAACACCGGGGAGCTGTTTTTT
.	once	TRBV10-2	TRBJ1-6	CASSEDTNSPLHF	TGCGCCAGCAGTGAAGACACTAATTCACCCCTCCACTTT
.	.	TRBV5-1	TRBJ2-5	CASSLGYFQETQYF	TGCGCCAGCAGCTTGGGATATTTTCAAGAGACCCAGTACTTC
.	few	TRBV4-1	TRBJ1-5	CASSQVDMGMSAGQPQHF	TGCGCCAGCAGCCAAGTCGACATGGGCATGAGCGCGGGTCAGCCCCAGCATTTT
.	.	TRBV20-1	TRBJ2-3	CSANRRDTQYF	TGCAGTGCTAACCGTAGGGATACGCAGTATTTT
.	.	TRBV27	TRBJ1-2	CASSLSHRLLSSFGYTF	TGTGCCAGCAGTTTATCCCACAGGCTACTATCGTCCTTTGGCTACACCTTC
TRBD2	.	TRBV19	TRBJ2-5	CASSIAWTSWETQYF	TGTGCCAGTAGTATAGCCTGGACTAGCTGGGAGACCCAGTACTTC
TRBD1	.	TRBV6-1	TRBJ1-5	CASSPLGTVNQPQHF	TGTGCCAGCAGCCCTCTCGGGACAGTAAATCAGCCCCAGCATTTT
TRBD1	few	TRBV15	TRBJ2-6	CATSRDRGSGANVLTF	TGTGCCACCAGCAGAGACAGGGGGTCTGGGGCCAACGTCCTGACTTTC
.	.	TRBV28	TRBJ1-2	CASLNQGTNYGYTF	TGTGCCAGCCTTAACCAAGGGACGAACTATGGCTACACCTTC